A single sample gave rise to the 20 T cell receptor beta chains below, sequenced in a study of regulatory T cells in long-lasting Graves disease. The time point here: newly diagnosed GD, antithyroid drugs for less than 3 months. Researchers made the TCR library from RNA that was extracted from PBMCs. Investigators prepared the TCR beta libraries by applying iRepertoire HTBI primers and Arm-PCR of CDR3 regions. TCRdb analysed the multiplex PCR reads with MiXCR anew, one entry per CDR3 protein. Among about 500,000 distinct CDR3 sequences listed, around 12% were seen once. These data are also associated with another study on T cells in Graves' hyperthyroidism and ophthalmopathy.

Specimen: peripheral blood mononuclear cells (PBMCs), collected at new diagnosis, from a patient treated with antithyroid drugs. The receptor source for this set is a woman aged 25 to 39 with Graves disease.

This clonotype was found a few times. CDR3 in amino acids: CATAGTGYEARSRPEAFF. CDR3 nucleotides: TGTGCCACCGCGGGGACAGGGTACGAGGCAAGGAGTCGACCTGAAGCTTTCTTT. The chain joins TRBV10-3 to TRBJ1-1; 9 positions match TRBD1. The CDR3 extends over 18 amino acids. The germline CDR1 and CDR2 sequences are ENHRY and SYGVKD. The ends lost 10 bases at V and 6 bases at J; junction bases unmatched: 24.

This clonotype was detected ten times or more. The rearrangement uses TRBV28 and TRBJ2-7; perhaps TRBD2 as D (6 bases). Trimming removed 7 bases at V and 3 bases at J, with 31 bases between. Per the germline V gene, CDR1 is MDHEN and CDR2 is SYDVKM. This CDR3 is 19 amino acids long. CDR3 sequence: CASTHGSHWGTRPSYEQYF. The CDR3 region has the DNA TGTGCCAGCACCCATGGCTCCCATTGGGGGACTCGTCCAAGCTACGAGCAGTACTTC.

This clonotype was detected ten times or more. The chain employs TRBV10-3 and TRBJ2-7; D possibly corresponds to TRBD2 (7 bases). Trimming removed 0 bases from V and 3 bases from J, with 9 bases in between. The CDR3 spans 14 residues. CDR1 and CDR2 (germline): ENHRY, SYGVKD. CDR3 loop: CAISESGGLYEQYF. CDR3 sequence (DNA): TGTGCCATCAGTGAGTCGGGGGGGCTCTACGAGCAGTACTTC.

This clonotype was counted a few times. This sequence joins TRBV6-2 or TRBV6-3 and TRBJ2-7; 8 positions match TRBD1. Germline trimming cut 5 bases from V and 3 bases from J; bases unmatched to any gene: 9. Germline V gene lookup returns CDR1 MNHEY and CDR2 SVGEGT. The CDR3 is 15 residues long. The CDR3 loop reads CASSAQGAAFYEQYF. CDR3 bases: TGTGCCAGCAGTGCGCAGGGGGCCGCTTTCTACGAGCAGTACTTC.

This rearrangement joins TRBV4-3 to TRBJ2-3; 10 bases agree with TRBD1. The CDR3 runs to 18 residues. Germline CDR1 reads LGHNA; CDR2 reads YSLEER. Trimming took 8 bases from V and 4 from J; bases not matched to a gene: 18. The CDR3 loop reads CASCALTSTGGESDTQYF. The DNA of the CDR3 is TGCGCCAGCTGCGCTCTCACTTCGACAGGGGGCGAATCAGATACGCAGTATTTT.

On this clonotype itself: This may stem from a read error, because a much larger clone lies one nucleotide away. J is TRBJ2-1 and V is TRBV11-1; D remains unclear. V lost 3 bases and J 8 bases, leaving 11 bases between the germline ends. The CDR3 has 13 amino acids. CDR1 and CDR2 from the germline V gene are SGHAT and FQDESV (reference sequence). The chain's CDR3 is CASSLQDIYEQFF. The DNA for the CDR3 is TGTGCCAGCAGCTTGCAGGATATTTATGAGCAGTTCTTC.

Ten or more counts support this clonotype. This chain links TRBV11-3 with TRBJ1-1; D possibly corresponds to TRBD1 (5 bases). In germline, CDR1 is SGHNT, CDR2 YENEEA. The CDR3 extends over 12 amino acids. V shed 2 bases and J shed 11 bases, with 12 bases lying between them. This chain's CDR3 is CASSLKRGRAFF. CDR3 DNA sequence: TGTGCCAGCAGCTTAAAAAGGGGAAGGGCTTTCTTT.

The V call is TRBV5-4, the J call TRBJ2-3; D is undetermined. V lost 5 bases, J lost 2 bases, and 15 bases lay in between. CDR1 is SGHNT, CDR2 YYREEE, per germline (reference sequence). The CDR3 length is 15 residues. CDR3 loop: CASRVTPPNTDTQYF. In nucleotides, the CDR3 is TGTGCCAGCAGAGTGACACCCCCGAACACAGATACGCAGTATTTT.

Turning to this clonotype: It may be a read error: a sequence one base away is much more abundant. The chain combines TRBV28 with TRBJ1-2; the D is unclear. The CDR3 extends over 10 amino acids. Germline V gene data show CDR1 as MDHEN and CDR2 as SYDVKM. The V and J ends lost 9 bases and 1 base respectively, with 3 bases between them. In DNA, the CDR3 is TGTGCCAGGCTTAACTATGGCTACACCTTC. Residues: CARLNYGYTF.

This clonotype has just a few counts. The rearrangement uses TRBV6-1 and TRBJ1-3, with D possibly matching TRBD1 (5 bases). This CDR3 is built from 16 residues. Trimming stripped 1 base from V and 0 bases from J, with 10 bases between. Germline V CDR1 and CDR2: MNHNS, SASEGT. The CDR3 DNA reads TGTGCCAGCAGTGAAGTCGGGGACCTCTCTGGAAACACCATATATTTT. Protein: CASSEVGDLSGNTIYF.

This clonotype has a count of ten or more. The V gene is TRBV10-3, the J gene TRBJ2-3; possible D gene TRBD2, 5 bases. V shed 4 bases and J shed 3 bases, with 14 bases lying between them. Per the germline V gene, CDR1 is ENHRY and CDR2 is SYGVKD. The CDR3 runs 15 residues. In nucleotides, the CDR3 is TGTGCCATCAGTGTAGGGAGCGAAGAGACAGATACGCAGTATTTT. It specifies CAISVGSEETDTQYF.

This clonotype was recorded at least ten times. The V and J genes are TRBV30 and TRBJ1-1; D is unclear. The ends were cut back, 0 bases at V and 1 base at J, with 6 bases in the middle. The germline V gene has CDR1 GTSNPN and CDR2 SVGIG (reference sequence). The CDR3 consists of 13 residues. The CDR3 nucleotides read TGTGCCTGGAGTGTACGGGGGAACACTGAAGCTTTCTTT. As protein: CAWSVRGNTEAFF.

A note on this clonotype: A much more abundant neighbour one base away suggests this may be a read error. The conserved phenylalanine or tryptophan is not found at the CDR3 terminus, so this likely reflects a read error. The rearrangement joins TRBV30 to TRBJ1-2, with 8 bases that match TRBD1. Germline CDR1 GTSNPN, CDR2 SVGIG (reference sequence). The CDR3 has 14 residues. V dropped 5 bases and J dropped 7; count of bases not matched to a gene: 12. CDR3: CAWWTGLRVRGYTS. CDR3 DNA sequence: TGTGCCTGGTGGACAGGGTTGAGAGTCCGTGGCTACACCTCC.

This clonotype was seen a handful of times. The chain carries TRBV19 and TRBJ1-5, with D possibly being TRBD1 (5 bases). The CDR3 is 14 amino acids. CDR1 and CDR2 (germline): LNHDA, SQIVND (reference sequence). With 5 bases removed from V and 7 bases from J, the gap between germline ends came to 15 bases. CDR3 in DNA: TGTGCCAGTAGTGATTCCTCAGGGAGCCAGCCCCAGCATTTT. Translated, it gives CASSDSSGSQPQHF.

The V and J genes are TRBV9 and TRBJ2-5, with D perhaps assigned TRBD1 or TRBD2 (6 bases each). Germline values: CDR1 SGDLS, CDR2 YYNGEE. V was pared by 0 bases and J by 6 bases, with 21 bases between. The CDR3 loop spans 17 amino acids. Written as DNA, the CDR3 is TGTGCCAGCAGCGTAGAGCCGGGGGCAATGGGTAAAAAGACCCAGTACTTC. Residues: CASSVEPGAMGKKTQYF.

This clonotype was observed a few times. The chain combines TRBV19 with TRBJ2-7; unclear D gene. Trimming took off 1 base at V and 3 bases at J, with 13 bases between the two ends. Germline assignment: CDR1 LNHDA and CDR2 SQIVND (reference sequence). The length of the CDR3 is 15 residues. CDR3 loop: CASSIVTLGVYEQYF. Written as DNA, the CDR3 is TGTGCCAGTAGTATAGTGACACTTGGGGTCTACGAGCAGTACTTC.

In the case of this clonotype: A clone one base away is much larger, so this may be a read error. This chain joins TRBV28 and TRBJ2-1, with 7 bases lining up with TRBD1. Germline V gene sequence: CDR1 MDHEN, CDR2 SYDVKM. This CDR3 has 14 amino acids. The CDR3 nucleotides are TGTGCCAGCAGACCGGGACAGTCCTACAATGAGCGGTTCTTC. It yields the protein CASRPGQSYNERFF.

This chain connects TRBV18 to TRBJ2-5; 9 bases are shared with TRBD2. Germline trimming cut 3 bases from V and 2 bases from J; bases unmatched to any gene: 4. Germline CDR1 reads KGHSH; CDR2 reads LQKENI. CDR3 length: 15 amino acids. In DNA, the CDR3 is TGTGCCAGCTCACCGAGGAGCGGGAGGCAAGAGACCCAGTACTTC. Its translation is CASSPRSGRQETQYF. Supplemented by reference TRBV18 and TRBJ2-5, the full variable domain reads NAGVMQNPRHLVRRRGQEARLRCSPMKGHSHVYWYRQLPEEGLKFMVYLQKENIIDESGMPKERFSAEFPKEGPSILRIQQVVRGDSAAYFCASSPRSGRQETQYFGPGTRLLVL.

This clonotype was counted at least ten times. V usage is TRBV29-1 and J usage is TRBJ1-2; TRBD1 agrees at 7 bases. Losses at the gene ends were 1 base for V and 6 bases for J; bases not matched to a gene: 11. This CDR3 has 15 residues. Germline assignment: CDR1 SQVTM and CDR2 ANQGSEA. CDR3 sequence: CSVEAYRGDPNGYTF. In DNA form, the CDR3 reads TGCAGCGTTGAAGCCTACAGGGGTGACCCGAATGGCTACACCTTC.

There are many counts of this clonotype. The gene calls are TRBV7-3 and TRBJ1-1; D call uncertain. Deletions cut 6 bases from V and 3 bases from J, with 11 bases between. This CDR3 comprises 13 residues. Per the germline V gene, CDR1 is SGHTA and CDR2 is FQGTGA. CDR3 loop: CASRIDVYTEAFF. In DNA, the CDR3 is TGTGCCAGCAGGATAGATGTGTACACTGAAGCTTTCTTT.